Shown below are 6 T cell receptor beta chains from a single sample sequenced in a study of T cell changes during pregnancy in multiple sclerosis. Clones were sequenced by immunoSEQ multiplex PCR, and TCRdb holds only the in-frame ones, with some missing. This sample yields over 70,000 clones, of which around nine tenths are seen a single time; 1.5% to 2% belongs to the top ten. Source: peripheral blood, taken in the first trimester of pregnancy. These receptors all stem from a female donor in good health, enrolled as a control in a pregnancy study.

The chain joins TRBV5-6 to TRBJ1-1; D not resolved. The CDR3 sequence is 15 residues long. Germline CDR1 SGHDT, CDR2 YYEEEE. V was shortened by 1 base and J by 0 bases, with 10 bases between the two germline ends. The CDR3 nucleotides are TGTGCCAGCAGCTTGTTTGGAGATATGAACACTGAAGCTTTCTTT. This gives the protein CASSLFGDMNTEAFF.

This chain uses TRBV28 with TRBJ2-7; 7 bases are a match to TRBD2. The CDR3 spans 15 residues. V lost 1 base to trimming and J lost 6 bases; unmatched junction nucleotides: 9. Germline V lookup: CDR1 MDHEN, CDR2 SYDVKM. The CDR3 nucleotides are TGTGCCAGCAGTTTATCAGGCGGGAGAACGGGCGAGCAGTACTTC. It is translated as CASSLSGGRTGEQYF.

This clone was observed a single time. V is TRBV28 and J is TRBJ1-4; the D is unclear. Germline-derived CDR1 and CDR2 are MDHEN and SYDVKM. V gave up 4 bases and J gave up 0 bases, with 6 bases separating them. This CDR3 region has 14 residues. The CDR3 protein is CASSSGATNEKLFF. The CDR3 DNA is TGTGCCAGCAGTTCCGGTGCAACTAATGAAAAACTGTTTTTT.

The CDR3 DNA follows: TGTGCCAGCAGTTCCCCCGGAGCGGGACCCTACAATGAGCAGTTCTTC. This encodes CASSSPGAGPYNEQFF. The rearrangement uses TRBV28 and TRBJ2-1, with 7 bases lining up with TRBD2. Germline loops: CDR1 MDHEN, CDR2 SYDVKM. V lost 4 bases to trimming and J lost 2 bases; unmatched junction nucleotides: 8. The CDR3 has 16 residues.

The chain combines TRBV28 with TRBJ2-5, with TRBD1 identical over 8 bases. Germline V gene data show CDR1 as MDHEN and CDR2 as SYDVKM. The CDR3 is 16 residues long. V shed 3 bases, J shed 2 bases, and the junction held 8 bases outside the gene matches. CDR3 sequence (DNA): TGTGCCAGCAGTTTCACGGACAGGGATCCTCAAGAGACCCAGTACTTC. This sequence encodes CASSFTDRDPQETQYF.

The chain has TRBV7-8 and TRBJ1-4, with 8 bases fitting TRBD1. Germline V CDR1 and CDR2: SGHVS, FQNEAQ. This CDR3 is 16 amino acids long. The ends lost 3 bases at V and 4 bases at J; junction bases unmatched: 7. The CDR3 is CASSFFDRGFNEKLFF. The CDR3 DNA reads as TGTGCCAGCAGCTTTTTCGACAGGGGCTTTAATGAAAAACTGTTTTTT.